This T cell receptor beta chain was sequenced during a study of cytomegalovirus exposure and HLA in healthy donors. Study results and limitations: Later analysis identified about 18,000 TCR beta sequences associated with HLA alleles, using a false discovery rate threshold of 0.05. Later genetic work tied a missense DCLRE1C variant to beta-chain V and J trimming. Sequencing likely produced, as an artifact, a cluster of highly shared sequence variants.

CDR3 length: 14 residues. V shed 3 bases, J shed 5 bases, and the junction held 6 bases outside the gene matches. Looked up from germline, CDR1 is SEHNR and CDR2 is FQNEAQ (reference sequence). With respect to this clone: Its specificity is not known.

Both 60 Vbeta primers and 13 Jbeta primers went into the PCR. The data were produced by immunoSEQ multiplex PCR, yet TCRdb's version contains in-frame clones alone and is incomplete. The sample yields around 95,000 clones, around four fifths seen once. All the people who gave samples were healthy bone marrow donors. The TCR originated in a female donor in good health and CMV-seropositive. The sequencing input was PBMCs. The chain carries TRBV7-9 and TRBJ1-1; 7 bases map to TRBD1. In nucleotides, the CDR3 is TGTGCCAGCAGCTTCGCGACAGGGCAGACTGAAGCTTTCTTT. Residues: CASSFATGQTEAFF.